Below are 10 T cell receptor beta chains sequenced from a single sample in a study of early T cells in non-severe SARS-CoV-2 infection. Each CDR3 protein gets one entry after TCRdb re-called the 5' RACE reads with MiXCR. The sample lists about 77,000 distinct CDR3 sequences, 9% to 10% occurring once. Sequencing used whole blood. These TCRs come from an adult who was a healthcare worker with PCR-confirmed SARS-CoV-2 infection or an uninfected control (not recorded which).

This clonotype was seen ten or more times. The rearrangement links TRBV28 to TRBJ2-3; TRBD1 matches at 7 bases. Germline trimming cut 6 bases from V and 1 base from J; bases unmatched to any gene: 4. The germline gives CDR1 MDHEN, CDR2 SYDVKM. This CDR3 has 14 residues. In DNA form, the CDR3 reads TGTGCCAGCAGCGAGACAGGGCGCACAGATACGCAGTATTTT. It encodes CASSETGRTDTQYF.

This clonotype was recorded many times. The J gene is TRBJ2-7, the V gene TRBV20-1; 9 bases agree with TRBD1. Germline loops: CDR1 DFQATT, CDR2 SNEGSKA (reference sequence). The CDR3 contains 16 residues. V gave up 5 bases and J gave up 1 base; unmatched junction bases: 12. CDR3 nucleotide sequence: TGCAGTGCTCCTGACCCGGGACAGGGTTTGTCCTACGAGCAGTACTTC. Its protein is CSAPDPGQGLSYEQYF.

This clonotype was counted at least ten times. The chain carries TRBV15 and TRBJ1-5; possible D gene TRBD1, 6 bases. Trimming pared 1 base from V and 6 bases from J, leaving 10 bases between. Germline lookup yields CDR1 LNHNV and CDR2 YYDKDF (reference sequence). The CDR3 runs to 14 residues. CDR3 protein: CATSRVGGIQPQHF. CDR3 nucleotides: TGTGCCACCAGCAGAGTTGGGGGCATTCAGCCCCAGCATTTT.

The chain recombines TRBV28 with TRBJ2-3; 10 bases match TRBD2. V trimming: 8 bases; J trimming: 5 bases; junction bases outside the gene matches: 7. Germline-derived CDR1 and CDR2 are MDHEN and SYDVKM. The CDR3 consists of 14 residues. CDR3 protein: CASGLAGVGDTQYF. CDR3 in DNA: TGTGCCAGCGGTCTAGCGGGAGTAGGAGATACGCAGTATTTT.

This clonotype was observed at least ten times. This chain joins TRBV5-6 and TRBJ1-1; no clear D gene. This CDR3 contains 17 residues. Trimming removed 4 bases at V and 4 bases at J, with 23 bases between. Germline V gives CDR1 SGHDT, CDR2 YYEEEE. CDR3 nucleotides: TGTGCCAGCAGCATGCTGGGGTTCCTCACCGAGGGCACTGAAGCTTTCTTT. As protein: CASSMLGFLTEGTEAFF.

V is TRBV28 and J is TRBJ1-1; 7 nucleotides align to TRBD1. In germline, CDR1 is MDHEN, CDR2 SYDVKM. The CDR3 runs 14 residues. V lost 4 bases to trimming and J lost 4 bases; unmatched junction nucleotides: 6. The CDR3 DNA sequence: TGTGCCAGCAGTTCCAGGGGGGAGGCCACTGAAGCTTTCTTT. Its translation: CASSSRGEATEAFF.

A few counts support this clonotype. The V and J genes are TRBV3-1 and TRBJ2-2; 12 bases are a match to TRBD2. CDR3 length: 18 amino acids. V shed 0 bases, J shed 5 bases, and the junction held 7 bases outside the gene matches. From germline, CDR1 is LGHDT and CDR2 YNNKEL (reference sequence). This chain's CDR3 is CASSQEAALAGGTGELFF. The CDR3 DNA reads TGTGCCAGCAGCCAAGAAGCAGCCCTAGCGGGGGGGACCGGGGAGCTGTTTTTT.

This clonotype showed up many times. The junction and the germline gene differ at one end; a read error may be behind it. This chain connects TRBV7-9 to TRBJ2-1; no firm D call. Germline CDR1 reads SEHNR; CDR2 reads FQNEAQ (reference sequence). CDR3 length: 11 amino acids. The CDR3 DNA follows: TGTGCCAGCGGAAGATACAGTGAGCAGTTCTTC. Residues: CASGRYSEQFF.

There are a few counts of this clonotype. The chain carries TRBV7-6 and TRBJ2-1, with D unresolved. Germline V lookup: CDR1 SGHVS, CDR2 FNYEAQ. The CDR3 extends over 12 amino acids. V was cut by 4 bases and J by 2 bases, with 3 bases left in between. The CDR3 spells CASSSPYNEQFF. The DNA of the CDR3 is TGTGCCAGCAGCTCCCCCTACAATGAGCAGTTCTTC.

This clonotype appeared many times. V gene TRBV7-9 combines with J gene TRBJ2-3; D tentatively reads TRBD1 or TRBD2 (6 bases each). The CDR3 is made up of 13 amino acids. The V end lost 9 bases, the J end lost 0 bases, and 10 bases lay between the germline ends. In germline, CDR1 is SEHNR, CDR2 FQNEAQ (reference sequence). The CDR3 sequence is CASQGTSTDTQYF. The CDR3 DNA reads TGTGCCAGTCAGGGGACTAGCACAGATACGCAGTATTTT.